The 21 T cell receptor beta chains presented below share a single source sample, sequenced in a study of blood T cell repertoires in COVID-19. Assay used: immunoSEQ multiplex PCR; TCRdb lists only in-frame clones, some missing. The sample records 350,000 or so clones, roughly 90% being singletons. Source material: PBMCs or T cells enriched from blood (not recorded which). These receptors all come from a woman in her twenties or thirties who had recovered from COVID-19.

This chain links TRBV6-5 with TRBJ1-5; D gene ambiguous. CDR1 and CDR2 from the germline V gene are MNHEY and SVGAGI. V was clipped by 6 bases and J by 3 bases, with 9 bases between them. The CDR3 sequence is 13 residues long. The CDR3: CASRQVNNQPQHF. CDR3 in DNA: TGTGCCAGCAGGCAGGTGAACAATCAGCCCCAGCATTTT.

This rearrangement joins TRBV7-9 to TRBJ1-1; unclear D gene. V was shortened by 4 bases and J by 4 bases, with 13 bases between the two germline ends. The CDR3 loop spans 14 amino acids. CDR1 is SEHNR, CDR2 FQNEAQ, per germline (reference sequence). CDR3 in DNA: TGTGCCAGCAGCTCCGTTCGGTCCCGCACTGAAGCTTTCTTT. Translated: CASSSVRSRTEAFF.

J is TRBJ2-7 and V is TRBV6-5, with 7 bases matching TRBD2. Germline-derived CDR1 and CDR2 are MNHEY and SVGAGI. Trimming at V came to 2 bases and at J to 0 bases, leaving 4 bases not matched to a gene. The length of the CDR3 is 15 residues. The CDR3 coding sequence is TGTGCCAGCAGTTACCTAGCGGAGTCCTCCTACGAGCAGTACTTC. Its translation is CASSYLAESSYEQYF.

The chain couples TRBV5-1 to TRBJ1-2, with 8 positions matching TRBD1. The CDR3 extends over 16 amino acids. V lost 0 bases, J lost 5 bases, and 9 bases stayed unmatched. Germline V CDR1 and CDR2: SGHRS, YFSETQ. CDR3 residues: CASSLEGSRGPYGYTF. Here the CDR3 DNA reads TGCGCCAGCAGCTTGGAAGGTAGCAGGGGGCCTTATGGCTACACCTTC.

The gene calls are TRBV5-1 and TRBJ2-2; 12 nucleotides line up with TRBD2. Germline values: CDR1 SGHRS, CDR2 YFSETQ. The CDR3 length is 17 residues. V shed 0 bases, J shed 4 bases, and the junction held 4 bases outside the gene matches. The chain's CDR3 is CASSLGLAGASTGELFF. DNA for the CDR3: TGCGCCAGCAGCTTGGGACTAGCGGGAGCTTCCACCGGGGAGCTGTTTTTT.

The chain carries TRBV15 and TRBJ1-5; weak D call: TRBD1 (6 bases). The CDR3 runs to 14 residues. CDR1 is LNHNV and CDR2 is YYDKDF in the germline V gene (reference sequence). V lost 3 bases to trimming and J lost 5 bases, with 11 bases between them. CDR3 nucleotide sequence: TGTGCCACCAGCAGCGACAGGCGACATCAGCCCCAGCATTTT. Protein product: CATSSDRRHQPQHF. Together with reference TRBV15 and TRBJ1-5, the CDR3 gives the full variable domain: DAMVIQNPRYQVTQFGKPVTLSCSQTLNHNVMYWYQQKSSQAPKLLFHYYDKDFNNEADTPDNFQSRRPNTSFCFLDIRSPGLGDTAMYLCATSSDRRHQPQHFGDGTRLSIL.

The J gene is TRBJ1-4, the V gene TRBV7-9; D is unclear. V shed 3 bases and J shed 8 bases, with 10 bases lying between them. From germline, CDR1 is SEHNR and CDR2 FQNEAQ (reference sequence). This CDR3 region has 13 residues. As DNA, the CDR3 is TGTGCCAGCAGCTTTCAGCCGGGGGAAAAACTGTTTTTT. Amino acids: CASSFQPGEKLFF.

V is TRBV5-4 and J is TRBJ2-3; possibly TRBD2 for D (6 bases). V was pared by 6 bases and J by 1 base, with 15 bases between. The CDR3 is 15 amino acids. Per the germline V gene, CDR1 is SGHNT and CDR2 is YYREEE (reference sequence). CDR3 sequence: CASTSGGGGTDTQYF. CDR3 bases: TGTGCCAGCACCTCTGGAGGCGGGGGCACAGATACGCAGTATTTT.

The chain has TRBV4-3 and TRBJ1-2; D uncertain. The CDR3 is made up of 16 amino acids. Germline values: CDR1 LGHNA, CDR2 YSLEER. Trimming removed 1 base at V and 5 bases at J, with 17 bases between. The CDR3 here is CASSQVAGSNSYGYTF. The CDR3 bases are TGCGCCAGCAGCCAAGTTGCAGGCTCTAACTCGTATGGCTACACCTTC.

Here the CDR3 DNA reads TGTGCCATCAGTTCAGGGGGAAGTGGAAACACCATATATTTT. Protein product: CAISSGGSGNTIYF. V usage is TRBV10-3 and J usage is TRBJ1-3, with 7 bases lining up with TRBD1. Germline CDR1 is ENHRY and CDR2 is SYGVKD. V lost 5 bases and J lost 3; bases outside the gene matches: 4. The CDR3 consists of 14 residues.

V usage is TRBV11-2 and J usage is TRBJ1-4; D remains ambiguous. Germline assignment: CDR1 SGHAT and CDR2 FQNNGV. Trimming took off 0 bases at V and 7 bases at J, with 9 bases between the two ends. The CDR3 runs to 14 residues. The CDR3 loop is CASSLEPGFEKLFF. The CDR3 DNA sequence: TGTGCCAGCAGCTTAGAACCCGGGTTTGAAAAACTGTTTTTT.

The gene calls are TRBV9 and TRBJ1-1, with D possibly matching TRBD1 (5 bases). Trimming took 2 bases from V and 1 from J, leaving 12 bases between them. The CDR3 consists of 15 residues. Germline V gives CDR1 SGDLS, CDR2 YYNGEE. This CDR3 reads CASSVSGFGNTEAFF. CDR3 DNA: TGTGCCAGCAGCGTCTCAGGGTTCGGGAACACTGAAGCTTTCTTT. Using reference TRBV9 and TRBJ1-1 for the parts outside the CDR3, the full variable domain is DSGVTQTPKHLITATGQRVTLRCSPRSGDLSVYWYQQSLDQGLQFLIQYYNGEERAKGNILERFSAQQFPDLHSELNLSSLELGDSALYFCASSVSGFGNTEAFFGQGTRLTVV.

This chain joins TRBV19 and TRBJ2-7, with 11 bases that match TRBD2. The CDR3 runs to 19 residues. The junction had 10 bases not matched to a gene; V was cut back by 0 bases and J by 0 bases. The germline V gene has CDR1 LNHDA and CDR2 SQIVND (reference sequence). The DNA of the CDR3 is TGTGCCAGTAGTATAGATCCGGGACTAGCGGCAACCACCTCCTACGAGCAGTACTTC. As protein: CASSIDPGLAATTSYEQYF.

The chain recombines TRBV5-1 with TRBJ2-2; 8 nucleotides match TRBD2. Germline values: CDR1 SGHRS, CDR2 YFSETQ. The CDR3 runs to 15 residues. The V gene end was trimmed by 3 bases and the J gene end by 6 bases; junction bases not matched to a gene: 7. The CDR3 spells CASSSRTSTAGELFF. DNA of the CDR3: TGCGCCAGCAGCTCCCGGACTAGCACGGCCGGGGAGCTGTTTTTT.

The CDR3 loop is CASSLLSSYNEQFF. For the CDR3, the DNA is TGCGCCAGCAGCTTGCTTAGCTCCTACAATGAGCAGTTCTTC. The chain links TRBV5-1 to TRBJ2-1; D unresolved. Trimming removed 1 base at V and 0 bases at J, with 5 bases between. Per the germline V gene, CDR1 is SGHRS and CDR2 is YFSETQ. The CDR3 covers 14 residues.

CDR3 loop: CASSLAGHQPQHF. The DNA of the CDR3 is TGTGCCAGCAGTTTGGCAGGCCACCAGCCCCAGCATTTT. This sequence joins TRBV27 and TRBJ1-5, with D unresolved. From germline, CDR1 is MNHEY and CDR2 SMNVEV (reference sequence). The CDR3 contains 13 residues. Trimming took 3 bases from V and 7 from J, leaving 10 bases between them.

This clone occurred a few times. The chain has TRBV3-1 (or the pseudogene TRBV3-2) and TRBJ2-7; 10 nucleotides line up with TRBD1. The CDR3 length is 14 residues. The J segment lost 2 bases and the V segment lost 5 bases, leaving 3 bases of the junction unmatched. Germline V gene sequence: CDR1 LGHDT, CDR2 YNNKEL (reference sequence). CDR3: CASSFGTGAYEQYF. The DNA for the CDR3 is TGTGCCAGCAGCTTTGGGACAGGGGCCTACGAGCAGTACTTC.

This rearrangement joins TRBV12-5 to TRBJ2-1, with 7 bases that match TRBD2. V lost 0 bases to trimming and J lost 7 bases; unmatched junction nucleotides: 12. CDR1 is LGHNT, CDR2 FRNRAP, per germline. The CDR3 contains 17 residues. Here the CDR3 DNA reads TGTGCTAGTGGTTTGGTACTAAAGGGAGGGGATCCGAATGAGCAGTTCTTC. This encodes CASGLVLKGGDPNEQFF.

Here the CDR3 reads CASSLQTPMNTEAFF. CDR3 bases: TGTGCCAGCAGTTTACAGACGCCGATGAACACTGAAGCTTTCTTT. The rearrangement uses TRBV6-2 or TRBV6-3 and TRBJ1-1; D unresolved. Trimming took 4 bases from V and 0 from J, leaving 12 bases between them. Per germline, CDR1 MNHEY and CDR2 SVGEGT. This CDR3 comprises 15 residues.

The chain couples TRBV11-2 to TRBJ1-6, with D perhaps matching TRBD1 (5 bases). V was clipped by 3 bases and J by 3 bases, with 9 bases between them. The length of the CDR3 is 15 residues. CDR1 and CDR2 (germline): SGHAT, FQNNGV. CDR3 sequence: CASSLTERYNSPLHF. The DNA of the CDR3 is TGTGCCAGCAGCTTGACAGAGCGCTATAATTCACCCCTCCACTTT.

The chain recombines TRBV3-1 (or the pseudogene TRBV3-2) with TRBJ1-6; no definite D call. V lost 1 base, J lost 6 bases, and 7 bases lay in between. CDR1 LGHDT and CDR2 YNNKEL come from the germline V gene (reference sequence). The CDR3 sequence is 14 residues long. In nucleotides, the CDR3 is TGTGCCAGCAGCCAAGCTCCCTCTAATTCACCCCTCCACTTT. The encoded protein is CASSQAPSNSPLHF.